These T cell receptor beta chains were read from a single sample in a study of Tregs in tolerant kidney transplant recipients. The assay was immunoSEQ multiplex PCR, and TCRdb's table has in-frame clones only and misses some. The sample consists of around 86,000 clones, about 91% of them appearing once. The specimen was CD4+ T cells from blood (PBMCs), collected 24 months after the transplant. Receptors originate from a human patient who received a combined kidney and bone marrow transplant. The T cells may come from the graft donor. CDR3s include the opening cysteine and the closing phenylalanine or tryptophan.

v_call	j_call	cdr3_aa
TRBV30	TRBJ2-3	CAWSGTSGSRDTQYF
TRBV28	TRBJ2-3	CASSRTTGQGLQYF
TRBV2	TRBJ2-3	CASRGHENTDTQYF
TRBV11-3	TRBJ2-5	CASSLGGGVYKETQYF
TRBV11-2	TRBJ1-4	CASSPADEKLFF
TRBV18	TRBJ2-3	CASSRTSTDTQYF
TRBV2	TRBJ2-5	CASSEALNGRETQYF
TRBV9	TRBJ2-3	CASSVEQGGTDTQYF
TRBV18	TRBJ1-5	CASSNRELNQPQHF
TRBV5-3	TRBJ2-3	CARSLGVAGSLDTQYF
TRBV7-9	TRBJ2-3	CASSLATGSTDTQYF
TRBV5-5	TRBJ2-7	CASSQGLAGGSLSYEQYF
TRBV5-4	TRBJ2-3	CASSLTSMAGGGDTQYF
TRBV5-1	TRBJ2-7	CASSSGTSFPYEQYF
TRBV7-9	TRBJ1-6	CASSAGQGVSGSPLHF
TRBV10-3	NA	CAISEQTQGAYEQYF
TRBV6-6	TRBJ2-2	CASRTGLSLSGELFF
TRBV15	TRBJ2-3	CATSAGRNTQYF
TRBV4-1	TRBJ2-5	CASSQRGGRETQYF
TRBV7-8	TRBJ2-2	CASSLPRGGGGVQSTGELFF
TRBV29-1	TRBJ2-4	CSVGAGGDAKNIQYF
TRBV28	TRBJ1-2	CASRIQGAEGYTF
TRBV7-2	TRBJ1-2	CASSLKAWGGELSGYGYTF
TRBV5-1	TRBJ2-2	CASSLARGKTGELFF
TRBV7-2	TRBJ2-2	CASSLAPGMNTGELFF
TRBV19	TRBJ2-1	CASSISGVVYNEQFF
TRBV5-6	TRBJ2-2	CASRRGFTGELFF
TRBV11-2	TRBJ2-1	CASSLLKRTSGGADEQFF
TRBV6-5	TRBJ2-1	CASSGQAEGEQFF
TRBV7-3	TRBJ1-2	CASSTKGGTYGYTF
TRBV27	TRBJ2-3	CASITSRGQGTDTQYF
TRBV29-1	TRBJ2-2	CSVEDVRGRTGELFF